One sample yielded the 27 T cell receptor beta chains listed below, sequenced in a study of identifying expanded T cells in peripheral blood. TCRdb's table, derived via immunoSEQ multiplex PCR, lists solely in-frame clones and lacks some. The table has more than 50,000 clones, about four fifths seen once. The specimen sequenced was blood. These receptor sequences come from a person between 18 and 75 years old in good health.

This clone appeared a few times. The gene calls are TRBV7-3 and TRBJ2-6; no firm D call. CDR3 size: 15 residues. Germline-derived CDR1 and CDR2 are SGHTA and FQGTGA. V lost 2 bases and J lost 0, with 5 bases in between. CDR3 region: CASSLFGSGANVLTF. The CDR3 DNA sequence: TGTGCCAGCAGCTTATTCGGCTCTGGGGCCAACGTCCTGACTTTC.

The genes are TRBV7-9 and TRBJ2-2; no firm D call. V was pared by 0 bases and J by 3 bases, with 11 bases between. Per the germline V gene, CDR1 is SEHNR and CDR2 is FQNEAQ (reference sequence). This CDR3 region has 16 residues. CDR3 region: CASSLAKQRDTGELFF. The CDR3 nucleotides read TGTGCCAGCAGCTTAGCTAAGCAAAGGGACACCGGGGAGCTGTTTTTT.

In DNA form, the CDR3 reads TGTGCCAGCAGCAAGTCCTACGAGCAGTACGTC. Its translation: CASSKSYEQYV. The V gene is TRBV21-1, the J gene TRBJ2-7. TRBV21-1 is a pseudogene. This CDR3 spans 11 amino acids.

The gene calls are TRBV7-6 and TRBJ2-7, with TRBD1 matching 9 bases. Germline CDR1 is SGHVS and CDR2 is FNYEAQ. The trim removed 5 bases at V and 4 bases at J, leaving 12 bases unmatched. The CDR3 consists of 16 residues. Here the CDR3 DNA reads TGTGCCAGCAGCAGAGTTCCGGGACAGGGTTTGTACGAGCAGTACTTC. Translating it yields CASSRVPGQGLYEQYF.

V and J are TRBV29-1 and TRBJ2-3, with TRBD2 matching 12 bases. Germline trimming cut 2 bases from V and 4 bases from J; bases unmatched to any gene: 10. The CDR3 contains 17 residues. The germline V gene has CDR1 SQVTM and CDR2 ANQGSEA. The CDR3 loop reads CSVETGLAGNRADTQYF. The CDR3 coding sequence is TGCAGCGTTGAAACCGGACTAGCGGGAAATAGGGCAGATACGCAGTATTTT.

On this clone itself: Compared with germline, one end of the junction differs, possibly owing to a read error. The J gene is TRBJ1-2, the V gene TRBV20-1, with D unresolved. CDR3 length equals 11 residues. CDR1 is DFQATT, CDR2 SNEGSKA, per germline (reference sequence). CDR3 loop: CSARQAVLLSF. In DNA form, the CDR3 reads TGCAGTGCTAGGCAGGCGGTTTTGTTATCCTTC.

This clone was picked up one time. The CDR3 coding sequence is TGTGCCTGGAGTGGTAATGAGCAGTTCTTC. It yields the protein CAWSGNEQFF. This rearrangement joins TRBV30 to TRBJ2-1, with D uncertain. V dropped 1 base and J dropped 7 bases, with 2 bases sitting between them. Germline-derived CDR1 and CDR2 are GTSNPN and SVGIG (reference sequence). The CDR3 is made up of 10 amino acids.

The chain employs TRBV11-2 and TRBJ2-3; D is perhaps TRBD1 (6 bases). This CDR3 region has 13 residues. Trimming removed 5 bases from V and 0 bases from J, with 6 bases in between. CDR1 and CDR2 from the germline V gene are SGHAT and FQNNGV. CDR3 in DNA: TGTGCCAGCAGCCAGGGGAGCACAGATACGCAGTATTTT. Residues: CASSQGSTDTQYF.

This CDR3 is CASSIRQGEAFF. In nucleotides, the CDR3 is TGTGCCAGCAGTATCCGACAGGGCGAAGCTTTCTTT. The rearrangement joins TRBV6-6 to TRBJ1-1; 7 bases are a match to TRBD1. This CDR3 comprises 12 residues. CDR1 and CDR2 from the germline V gene are MNHNY and SVGAGI (reference sequence). V dropped 5 bases and J dropped 8; count of bases not matched to a gene: 5.

This chain connects TRBV9 to TRBJ2-7; no firm D call. The germline V gene has CDR1 SGDLS and CDR2 YYNGEE. Trimming pared 1 base from V and 5 bases from J, leaving 10 bases between. The CDR3 contains 13 residues. The CDR3 nucleotides are TGTGCCAGCAGCGTATACTCGTCCAACGAGCAGTACGTC. This gives the protein CASSVYSSNEQYV.

The chain joins TRBV29-1 to TRBJ1-1, with 9 bases lining up with TRBD1. In germline, CDR1 is SQVTM, CDR2 ANQGSEA. The J segment lost 1 base and the V segment lost 7 bases, leaving 7 bases of the junction unmatched. This CDR3 comprises 14 residues. The CDR3 loop reads CSARTGVGNTEAFF. The DNA for the CDR3 is TGCAGCGCAAGGACAGGGGTTGGGAACACTGAAGCTTTCTTT.

The rearrangement links TRBV7-9 to TRBJ2-1, with D unresolved. Germline assignment: CDR1 SEHNR and CDR2 FQNEAQ (reference sequence). The CDR3 is 16 amino acids. V lost 3 bases to trimming and J lost 0 bases, with 12 bases between them. CDR3 nucleotide sequence: TGTGCCAGCAGCTTCCGGGCCTCAAGCTCCTACAATGAGCAGTTCTTC. This sequence encodes CASSFRASSSYNEQFF. Full variable domain (missing parts from reference TRBV7-9 and TRBJ2-1): DTGVSQNPRHKITKRGQNVTFRCDPISEHNRLYWYRQTLGQGPEFLTYFQNEAQLEKSRLLSDRFSAERPKGSFSTLEIQRTEQGDSAMYLCASSFRASSSYNEQFFGPGTRLTVL.

This clone showed up just a few times. The genes are TRBV4-3 and TRBJ1-3; no clear D gene. CDR3 length equals 13 residues. In germline, CDR1 is LGHNA, CDR2 YSLEER. The V gene lost 4 bases and the J gene lost 4 bases, with 8 bases spanning the gap. The CDR3 DNA reads TGCGCCAGCAGCCTGATTTGGGGAAACACCATATATTTT. This translates into CASSLIWGNTIYF.

The chain links TRBV30 to TRBJ1-6; tentative D call: TRBD1 (5 bases). The V gene's germline CDR1 is GTSNPN and CDR2 SVGIG (reference sequence). CDR3 length equals 16 residues. V was shortened by 3 bases and J by 2 bases, with 14 bases between the two germline ends. The CDR3 here is CAWRMGVGAYNSPLHF. The DNA of the CDR3 is TGTGCCTGGAGGATGGGGGTTGGAGCCTATAATTCACCCCTCCACTTT.

This chain joins TRBV29-1 and TRBJ2-5, with unresolved D. Per germline, CDR1 SQVTM and CDR2 ANQGSEA. The V and J ends lost 7 bases and 1 base respectively, with 7 bases between them. CDR3 length: 11 amino acids. The CDR3 sequence: CSGAVQETQYF. CDR3 sequence (DNA): TGCAGCGGCGCGGTCCAAGAGACCCAGTACTTC.

The chain uses TRBV29-1 and TRBJ1-2; 11 nucleotides line up with TRBD1. V lost 4 bases and J lost 9; bases outside the gene matches: 7. Germline V gives CDR1 SQVTM, CDR2 ANQGSEA. The CDR3 is 13 amino acids. CDR3 residues: CSVVPGQGASYTF. The CDR3 DNA sequence: TGCAGCGTTGTCCCCGGACAGGGGGCCAGCTACACCTTC. Based on the CDR3 plus reference TRBV29-1 and TRBJ1-2, the full variable domain is SAVISQKPSRDICQRGTSLTIQCQVDSQVTMMFWYRQQPGQSLTLIATANQGSEATYESGFVIDKFPISRPNLTFSTLTVSNMSPEDSSIYLCSVVPGQGASYTFGSGTRLTVV.

This clone came up a few times. CDR3 protein: CASSSRTGRQDTEAFF. In DNA form, the CDR3 reads TGTGCCAGCAGCTCTAGGACAGGGAGACAGGACACTGAAGCTTTCTTT. The chain carries TRBV5-5 and TRBJ1-1, with 8 nucleotides matching TRBD1. Germline V gives CDR1 SGHKS, CDR2 YYEKEE (reference sequence). V dropped 3 bases and J dropped 3; count of bases not matched to a gene: 10. The CDR3 sequence is 16 residues long.

CDR3 sequence: CASSYSGSEGIGELFF. CDR3 sequence (DNA): TGTGCCAGCAGTTATAGCGGTTCGGAAGGGATCGGGGAGCTGTTTTTT. The chain combines TRBV7-6 with TRBJ2-2, with D perhaps TRBD2 (6 bases). The CDR3 sequence is 16 residues long. V lost 6 bases and J 7 bases, leaving 21 bases between the germline ends. Germline V gene lookup returns CDR1 SGHVS and CDR2 FNYEAQ. Full variable domain (missing parts from reference TRBV7-6 and TRBJ2-2): GAGVSQSPRYKVTKRGQDVALRCDPISGHVSLYWYRQALGQGPEFLTYFNYEAQQDKSGLPNDRFSAERPEGSISTLTIQRTEQRDSAMYRCASSYSGSEGIGELFFGEGSRLTVL.

V usage is TRBV5-1 and J usage is TRBJ1-2; the D is unclear. Trimming stripped 1 base from V and 6 bases from J, with 13 bases between. CDR3 length equals 14 residues. CDR1 is SGHRS and CDR2 is YFSETQ in the germline V gene. CDR3 in DNA: TGCGCCAGCAGCTTGCAACGGCGTGCGGATGGCTACACCTTC. Protein sequence: CASSLQRRADGYTF.

This chain links TRBV7-9 with TRBJ1-3, with TRBD1 as a possible D gene (5 bases). V was shortened by 5 bases and J by 0 bases, with 20 bases between the two germline ends. The CDR3 length is 18 residues. From germline, CDR1 is SEHNR and CDR2 FQNEAQ (reference sequence). CDR3 region: CASSVYLGDGISGNTIYF. CDR3 DNA: TGTGCCAGCAGCGTATACTTGGGGGACGGAATCTCTGGAAACACCATATATTTT.

V is TRBV30 and J is TRBJ1-2; D is unresolved. CDR1 GTSNPN and CDR2 SVGIG come from the germline V gene (reference sequence). The V gene lost 2 bases and the J gene lost 1 base, with 11 bases spanning the gap. The CDR3 runs 14 residues. The CDR3 spells CAWSYASINYGYTF. The CDR3 DNA reads TGTGCCTGGAGTTACGCCTCCATTAACTATGGCTACACCTTC.

This chain uses TRBV7-8 with TRBJ2-5; TRBD1 might be the D (7 bases). This CDR3 spans 15 amino acids. Trimming took 1 base from V and 7 from J, leaving 16 bases between them. Germline CDR1 SGHVS, CDR2 FQNEAQ. In DNA, the CDR3 is TGTGCCAGCAGCTTAGTCGGGAGTAACAGGGGGACCCAGTACTTC. This translates into CASSLVGSNRGTQYF.

The rearrangement links TRBV10-2 to TRBJ1-4, with a possible D match to TRBD1 (6 bases). Per germline, CDR1 WSHSY and CDR2 SAAADI. V was pared by 0 bases and J by 6 bases, with 11 bases between. The CDR3 totals 15 residues. CDR3 nucleotide sequence: TGCGCCAGCAGTGAGTCGGGGGGGCCGGATGAAAAACTGTTTTTT. Its protein is CASSESGGPDEKLFF.

V and J are TRBV7-6 and TRBJ2-5; 9 nucleotides match TRBD2. Germline V lookup: CDR1 SGHVS, CDR2 FNYEAQ. V was pared by 3 bases and J by 2 bases, with 4 bases of the junction left unmatched. CDR3 length equals 15 residues. The CDR3 loop is CASSFGLAGQETQYF. The CDR3 region has the DNA TGTGCCAGCAGCTTTGGGCTAGCGGGACAAGAGACCCAGTACTTC.

The V call is TRBV9, the J call TRBJ2-1; 7 positions agree with TRBD2. CDR1 and CDR2 from the germline V gene are SGDLS and YYNGEE. The CDR3 runs to 17 residues. V dropped 3 bases and J dropped 5; count of bases not matched to a gene: 14. In nucleotides, the CDR3 is TGTGCCAGCAGCGCATCCGTCCGCGGGAGTGGTAACAATGAGCAGTTCTTC. Its translation: CASSASVRGSGNNEQFF.

This CDR3 reads CASSLDPRVTEAFF. The CDR3 DNA sequence: TGTGCCAGCAGCTTAGATCCCAGGGTCACTGAAGCTTTCTTT. This chain connects TRBV11-2 to TRBJ1-1; a weak D match, TRBD1 (5 bases). Trimming pared 0 bases from V and 4 bases from J, leaving 9 bases between. CDR1 is SGHAT, CDR2 FQNNGV, per germline. The CDR3 has 14 amino acids.

The rearrangement joins TRBV7-2 to TRBJ2-1, with D hard to call. The V and J ends lost 2 bases and 4 bases respectively, with 15 bases between them. This CDR3 contains 16 residues. Looked up from germline, CDR1 is SGHTA and CDR2 is FQGNSA. The CDR3 DNA is TGTGCCAGCAGCTTACGGCCAGTGACGATATACAATGAGCAGTTCTTC. This codes for CASSLRPVTIYNEQFF.